These 27 T cell receptor beta chains were all obtained from the same sample, sequenced in a study of vaccination and CD4 T cells after COVID-19. No cognate antigen is known for these TCRs. The Oncomine TCR Beta short-read assay sequenced DNA from cultured CD4+ T cells. One entry per CDR3 protein results from TCRdb running MiXCR on the PCR reads. Of more than 12,000 distinct CDR3 sequences listed, about 53% were seen once; the top ten hold around 4.6%. Treatment meaning: roughly 11-day PBMC culture with coronavirus spike peptide pools or control peptides (ViraFEST assay). The specimen comprised CD4+ T cells from blood, cultured in vitro, sampled before SARS-CoV-2 vaccination. The receptors here all came from a human donor who had recovered from COVID-19.

The rearrangement links TRBV19 to TRBJ2-2, with no clear D. The ends were cut back, 1 base at V and 4 bases at J, with 7 bases in the middle. Germline V CDR1 and CDR2: LNHDA, SQIVND (reference sequence). CDR3 length equals 14 residues. CDR3: CASSIGPGTGELFF. The CDR3, as DNA: TGTGCCAGTAGTATAGGACCCGGCACCGGGGAGCTGTTTTTT.

This clonotype was counted once. The rearrangement joins TRBV2 to TRBJ1-6; 7 nucleotides align to TRBD1. The CDR3 runs 17 residues. Germline V lookup: CDR1 SNHLY, CDR2 FYNNEI. J was trimmed by 0 bases and V by 6 bases; bases with no gene match: 8. Here the CDR3 reads CASSGRQGTSYNSPLHF. CDR3 coding DNA: TGTGCCAGCAGCGGGAGACAGGGAACCTCCTATAATTCACCCCTCCACTTT.

This chain links TRBV6-4 with TRBJ2-2; no reliable D call. V gave up 10 bases and J gave up 1 base, with 10 bases separating them. The CDR3 is made up of 13 amino acids. In germline, CDR1 is MRHNA, CDR2 SNTAGT. The CDR3 spells CAICTGNTGELFF. CDR3 coding DNA: TGTGCCATCTGCACGGGGAACACCGGGGAGCTGTTTTTT.

This chain connects TRBV7-9 to TRBJ2-1; 8 bases are a match to TRBD2. Germline CDR1 reads SEHNR; CDR2 reads FQNEAQ (reference sequence). The CDR3 extends over 16 amino acids. The trim removed 6 bases at V and 4 bases at J, leaving 11 bases unmatched. The chain's CDR3 is CASRAGERGPYNEQFF. Here the CDR3 DNA reads TGTGCCAGCAGGGCCGGGGAGCGGGGGCCTTACAATGAGCAGTTCTTC. The entire variable domain, with the rest obtained from reference TRBV7-9 and TRBJ2-1, is as follows: DTGVSQNPRHKITKRGQNVTFRCDPISEHNRLYWYRQTLGQGPEFLTYFQNEAQLEKSRLLSDRFSAERPKGSFSTLEIQRTEQGDSAMYLCASRAGERGPYNEQFFGPGTRLTVL.

The chain links TRBV6-1 to TRBJ2-5; D unresolved. V shed 7 bases and J shed 7 bases, with 22 bases lying between them. Germline CDR1 and CDR2: MNHNS and SASEGT. This CDR3 spans 15 amino acids. For the CDR3, the DNA is TGTGCCAGCATCCGGACGGGTTTTGTTGTGGGGACCCAGTACTTC. Translating gives CASIRTGFVVGTQYF.

There are a few counts of this clonotype. The V and J genes are TRBV20-1 and TRBJ1-2; D is undetermined. V was pared by 4 bases and J by 1 base, with 13 bases between. The CDR3 has 14 residues. The germline V gene has CDR1 DFQATT and CDR2 SNEGSKA (reference sequence). The CDR3 nucleotides read TGCAGTGCTAACTCAGGACTTAATAACTATGGCTACACCTTC. This gives the protein CSANSGLNNYGYTF.

Relative to its sample, this clonotype is large. V gene TRBV28 combines with J gene TRBJ1-2, with a possible D match to TRBD1 (5 bases). CDR1 is MDHEN and CDR2 is SYDVKM in the germline V gene. Trimming took off 2 bases at V and 2 bases at J, with 9 bases between the two ends. This CDR3 spans 14 amino acids. The CDR3 coding sequence is TGTGCCAGCAGTTTACCAGGGACGAACTATGGCTACACCTTC. This codes for CASSLPGTNYGYTF.

This chain connects TRBV7-9 to TRBJ2-5; either TRBD1 or TRBD2 may supply D (7 bases each). This CDR3 is built from 15 residues. Per the germline V gene, CDR1 is SEHNR and CDR2 is FQNEAQ (reference sequence). Trimming cost V 3 bases and J 3 bases, with 14 bases left between them. CDR3 amino acids: CASSFAGGVEETQYF. The CDR3 nucleotides read TGTGCCAGCAGCTTCGCAGGGGGGGTGGAAGAGACCCAGTACTTC.

The J gene is TRBJ1-5, the V gene TRBV29-1; tentative D call: TRBD1 (5 bases). Germline CDR1 and CDR2: SQVTM and ANQGSEA. The V end was cut by 4 bases, the J end by 1 base, with 14 bases between. The length of the CDR3 is 15 residues. The CDR3 reads CSVAEGTVSNQPQHF. The CDR3 DNA follows: TGCAGCGTTGCCGAGGGGACGGTGAGCAATCAGCCCCAGCATTTT.

The sample holds a few counts of this clonotype. The chain uses TRBV20-1 and TRBJ1-2; 8 bases match TRBD1. Looked up from germline, CDR1 is DFQATT and CDR2 is SNEGSKA (reference sequence). The CDR3 runs to 13 residues. V was pared by 3 bases and J by 5 bases, with 5 bases of the junction left unmatched. CDR3 sequence reads: CSASGQGAYGYTF. The CDR3 bases are TGCAGTGCTAGTGGGCAGGGGGCTTATGGCTACACCTTC.

This clonotype was seen only a few times. This CDR3 reads CASSKGGSEAFF. The DNA of the CDR3 is TGTGCCAGTAGTAAGGGCGGCAGTGAAGCTTTCTTT. The genes are TRBV19 and TRBJ1-1; no firm D call. V lost 4 bases to trimming and J lost 7 bases, with 10 bases between them. CDR3 length equals 12 residues. Germline loops: CDR1 LNHDA, CDR2 SQIVND (reference sequence).

The chain couples TRBV12-3 or TRBV12-4 to TRBJ1-6; 8 nucleotides align to TRBD1. Trimming at V came to 6 bases and at J to 7 bases, leaving 17 bases not matched to a gene. This CDR3 spans 18 amino acids. The chain's CDR3 is CASRTNLDRGVLNSPLHF. The CDR3 bases are TGTGCCAGCAGAACCAATTTAGACAGGGGAGTCCTGAATTCACCCCTCCACTTT.

This clonotype was recorded a few times. V gene TRBV6-4 combines with J gene TRBJ1-5; D not resolved. The CDR3 covers 16 residues. Germline CDR1 reads MRHNA; CDR2 reads SNTAGT. The germline V and J ends were trimmed by 6 bases and 2 bases, with 17 bases remaining between them. The CDR3 spells CASRCLDLSCNQPQHF. Here the CDR3 DNA reads TGTGCCAGCAGGTGCCTGGATCTGTCATGCAATCAGCCCCAGCATTTT.

The chain couples TRBV12-3 or TRBV12-4 to TRBJ1-1; unclear D gene. The V and J ends lost 1 base and 3 bases respectively, with 0 bases between them. This CDR3 has 11 amino acids. The CDR3 DNA sequence: TGTGCCAGCAGTTTAGACACTGAAGCTTTCTTT. Translating gives CASSLDTEAFF.

The J gene is TRBJ2-7, the V gene TRBV20-1, with D unclear. V lost 0 bases, J lost 0 bases, and 12 bases lay in between. The CDR3 sequence is 15 residues long. The germline CDR1 and CDR2 sequences are DFQATT and SNEGSKA (reference sequence). CDR3 nucleotide sequence: TGCAGTGCTAGAGATCCGGCGGCTAGCTCCTACGAGCAGTACTTC. Encoded protein: CSARDPAASSYEQYF.

The table lists this clonotype with a few counts. V and J are TRBV6-4 and TRBJ2-3; 8 bases align to TRBD2. The V and J ends lost 4 bases and 6 bases, in that order; junction bases with no gene match: 9. The germline V gene encodes CDR1 MRHNA and CDR2 SNTAGT. The CDR3 is 15 residues long. The CDR3 here is CASSVQGLAGDTQYF. CDR3 nucleotide sequence: TGTGCCAGCAGTGTCCAGGGGCTAGCGGGCGATACGCAGTATTTT.

The chain recombines TRBV6-2 or TRBV6-3 with TRBJ2-4; TRBD1 aligns across 10 bases. This CDR3 is 16 amino acids long. Germline V gives CDR1 MNHEY, CDR2 SVGEGT. The V and J ends lost 6 bases and 6 bases, in that order; junction bases with no gene match: 11. The CDR3 spells CASRFTGTGVGNIQYF. The DNA of the CDR3 is TGTGCCAGCAGGTTCACCGGGACAGGGGTCGGAAACATTCAGTACTTC.

The gene calls are TRBV18 and TRBJ1-5; TRBD1 aligns across 10 bases. The CDR3 contains 14 residues. Germline CDR1 and CDR2: KGHSH and LQKENI. The trim removed 4 bases at V and 5 bases at J, leaving 2 bases unmatched. CDR3 residues: CASSLGTGDQPQHF. CDR3 DNA sequence: TGTGCCAGCTCACTCGGGACAGGGGATCAGCCCCAGCATTTT.

The chain joins TRBV6-5 to TRBJ1-1; possibly TRBD1 for D (6 bases). V dropped 2 bases and J dropped 11 bases, with 12 bases sitting between them. This CDR3 is 12 amino acids long. Germline assignment: CDR1 MNHEY and CDR2 SVGAGI. CDR3 sequence (DNA): TGTGCCAGCAGTTACAGGGCAGGGGTCGCTTTCTTT. Translation gives CASSYRAGVAFF.

This chain's CDR3 is CASSLRGESTEAFF. CDR3 in DNA: TGTGCCAGCAGCCTAAGAGGGGAAAGTACTGAAGCTTTCTTT. V usage is TRBV7-3 and J usage is TRBJ1-1; D is possibly TRBD1 (5 bases). CDR1 and CDR2 (germline): SGHTA, FQGTGA. The CDR3 has 14 residues. V lost 5 bases to trimming and J lost 5 bases, with 15 bases between them.

V gene TRBV20-1 combines with J gene TRBJ1-3, with D possibly matching TRBD1 (6 bases). Trimming removed 5 bases from V and 3 bases from J, with 14 bases in between. Germline V gives CDR1 DFQATT, CDR2 SNEGSKA (reference sequence). The CDR3 consists of 14 residues. The chain's CDR3 is CSAPRGAGGNTIYF. In DNA, the CDR3 is TGCAGTGCTCCACGGGGGGCCGGTGGAAACACCATATATTTT.

Only one count was recorded for this clonotype. V and J are TRBV7-8 and TRBJ1-2; no reliable D call. Germline lookup yields CDR1 SGHVS and CDR2 FQNEAQ. The CDR3 totals 16 residues. Between the trimmed V and J ends, which lost 0 bases and 8 bases, there was a span of 19 bases. This CDR3 is CASSLARTPGMIGYTF. CDR3 in DNA: TGTGCCAGCAGCTTAGCTCGGACCCCGGGGATGATCGGCTACACCTTC. The whole variable domain, remainder taken from reference TRBV7-8 and TRBJ1-2, is GAGVSQSPRYKVAKRGQDVALRCDPISGHVSLFWYQQALGQGPEFLTYFQNEAQLDKSGLPSDRFFAERPEGSVSTLKIQRTQQEDSAVYLCASSLARTPGMIGYTFGSGTRLTVV.

The gene calls are TRBV30 and TRBJ1-2; perhaps TRBD1 as D (5 bases). The V gene lost 0 bases and the J gene lost 7 bases, with 12 bases spanning the gap. In germline, CDR1 is GTSNPN, CDR2 SVGIG (reference sequence). This CDR3 comprises 13 residues. Written as DNA, the CDR3 is TGTGCCTGGAGTGTAAGCAGGGAGGGTGGCTACACCTTC. This encodes CAWSVSREGGYTF. The whole variable domain, filled in from reference TRBV30 and TRBJ1-2, reads SQTIHQWPATLVQPVGSPLSLECTVEGTSNPNLYWYRQAAGRGLQLLFYSVGIGQISSEVPQNLSASRPQDRQFILSSKKLLLSDSGFYLCAWSVSREGGYTFGSGTRLTVV.

This chain uses TRBV2 with TRBJ2-3; 8 bases align to TRBD2. The junction had 8 bases not matched to a gene; V was cut back by 6 bases and J by 3 bases. The germline V gene encodes CDR1 SNHLY and CDR2 FYNNEI. There are 15 residues in the CDR3. The CDR3 sequence: CASRTPGGLTDTQYF. CDR3 coding DNA: TGTGCCAGCAGGACCCCGGGAGGGCTTACAGATACGCAGTATTTT.

The rearrangement joins TRBV14 to TRBJ1-1, with unresolved D. Deletions cut 2 bases from V and 4 bases from J, with 11 bases between. There are 14 residues in the CDR3. Germline V lookup: CDR1 SGHDN, CDR2 FVKESK. In DNA form, the CDR3 reads TGTGCCAGCAGCCAAAAATCCTGGGGCACTGAAGCTTTCTTT. Its protein product is CASSQKSWGTEAFF.

There are a few counts of this clonotype. The CDR3 region has the DNA TGTGCCAGCAGCCCAGGACTAGCGGGGAACAATGAGCAGTTCTTC. Translating it yields CASSPGLAGNNEQFF. The chain uses TRBV7-3 and TRBJ2-1, with TRBD2 matching over 12 bases. The CDR3 is 15 amino acids. V was pared by 5 bases and J by 5 bases, with 4 bases of the junction left unmatched. Germline CDR1 SGHTA, CDR2 FQGTGA.

V and J are TRBV7-9 and TRBJ1-2; TRBD1 agrees at 7 bases. The CDR3 has 15 amino acids. With 0 bases clipped from V and 2 bases from J, the junction kept 3 bases outside the gene matches. Germline CDR1 reads SEHNR; CDR2 reads FQNEAQ (reference sequence). The DNA of the CDR3 is TGTGCCAGCAGCTTAGCAGGGGGCGTCAACTATGGCTACACCTTC. Protein sequence: CASSLAGGVNYGYTF.